This is a list of T cell receptor beta chains from one sample in a study of blood T cell repertoires in COVID-19. Libraries were prepared by immunoSEQ multiplex PCR; TCRdb keeps only in-frame clonotypes and omits some of them. Seen here are tens of thousands of clones, 85% observed once, and the top ten hold around 4.9%. The sequencing sample was made of peripheral blood. The origin of the receptors is a man aged 50 to 59 with active COVID-19. CDR3s include the opening cysteine and the closing phenylalanine or tryptophan. Each record gives: J gene, CDR3 length, V gene, clone size, D gene, CDR3 DNA, CDR3 protein. A D gene is named only where the DNA matches it firmly. Clone size, where shown, is once, few, many, or a class for clones that have expanded.

j_call: TRBJ1-1
cdr3_length: 16
v_call: TRBV6-5
clone_size: -
d_call: -
cdr3_nt: TGTGCCAGCAGTTACGGTGCCACAGGGACGGACACTGAAGCTTTCTTT
cdr3_aa: CASSYGATGTDTEAFF

j_call: TRBJ2-2
cdr3_length: 14
v_call: TRBV11-3
clone_size: -
d_call: -
cdr3_nt: TGTGCCAGCAGCTTAGTCTACGCCACCGGGGAGCTGTTTTTT
cdr3_aa: CASSLVYATGELFF

j_call: TRBJ1-4
cdr3_length: 15
v_call: TRBV5-5
clone_size: -
d_call: TRBD1
cdr3_nt: TGTGCCAGCAGCTTTAACCGGGACAGGGACGAAAAACTGTTTTTT
cdr3_aa: CASSFNRDRDEKLFF

j_call: TRBJ2-4
cdr3_length: 16
v_call: TRBV3-1/TRBV3-2
clone_size: -
d_call: -
cdr3_nt: TGTGCCAGCAGATCCACGGACAGTGACCAAAAAAACATTCAGTACTTC
cdr3_aa: CASRSTDSDQKNIQYF

j_call: TRBJ1-4
cdr3_length: 15
v_call: TRBV29-1
clone_size: -
d_call: TRBD1
cdr3_nt: TGCAGCGTTGCGGAATTGGGGACAGGGGTTGAAAAACTGTTTTTT
cdr3_aa: CSVAELGTGVEKLFF

j_call: TRBJ1-5
cdr3_length: 14
v_call: TRBV5-1
clone_size: -
d_call: -
cdr3_nt: TGCGCCAGCAGCCCCCAGAATAGCAATCAGCCCCAGCATTTT
cdr3_aa: CASSPQNSNQPQHF

j_call: TRBJ2-3
cdr3_length: 14
v_call: TRBV2
clone_size: -
d_call: TRBD2
cdr3_nt: TGTGCCAGCACCCTGACTAGCGGGGCAGATACGCAGTATTTT
cdr3_aa: CASTLTSGADTQYF

j_call: TRBJ2-7
cdr3_length: 15
v_call: TRBV11-2
clone_size: -
d_call: -
cdr3_nt: TGTGCCAGCAGCTTAAATCGGCTAGCGACGGCCGAGCAGTACTTC
cdr3_aa: CASSLNRLATAEQYF

j_call: TRBJ2-7
cdr3_length: 15
v_call: TRBV28
clone_size: -
d_call: TRBD1
cdr3_nt: TGTGCCAGCAGGGCTGCCACAGGGGGCCAAAACGAGCAGTACTTC
cdr3_aa: CASRAATGGQNEQYF

j_call: TRBJ1-5
cdr3_length: 15
v_call: TRBV27
clone_size: -
d_call: -
cdr3_nt: TGTGCCAGCAGGGTCGGTTCGGGTAGCAATCAGCCCCAGCATTTT
cdr3_aa: CASRVGSGSNQPQHF

j_call: TRBJ1-4
cdr3_length: 14
v_call: TRBV5-1
clone_size: -
d_call: TRBD1
cdr3_nt: TGCGCCAGCAGTACGGGACAGGAAAATGAAAAACTGTTTTTT
cdr3_aa: CASSTGQENEKLFF

j_call: TRBJ2-7
cdr3_length: 13
v_call: TRBV7-2
clone_size: -
d_call: -
cdr3_nt: TGTGCCAGCACCTTGGGACTTTCCTACGAGCAGTACTTC
cdr3_aa: CASTLGLSYEQYF

j_call: TRBJ2-1
cdr3_length: 15
v_call: TRBV6-5
clone_size: -
d_call: -
cdr3_nt: TGTGCCAGCAGTATCAGGGTCCCCACACCCAATGAGCAGTTCTTC
cdr3_aa: CASSIRVPTPNEQFF

j_call: TRBJ2-2
cdr3_length: 15
v_call: TRBV12-5
clone_size: -
d_call: -
cdr3_nt: TGTGCACAAGAGGCAGGGGAAGGCTACACCGGGGAGCTGTTTTTT
cdr3_aa: CAQEAGEGYTGELFF

j_call: TRBJ1-4
cdr3_length: 13
v_call: TRBV10-3
clone_size: once
d_call: TRBD1
cdr3_nt: TGTGCCATCAGTGCCGGGACAGGAGAAAAACTGTTTTTT
cdr3_aa: CAISAGTGEKLFF

j_call: TRBJ1-5
cdr3_length: 11
v_call: TRBV7-9
clone_size: -
d_call: -
cdr3_nt: TGTGCCAGCGGCGGTAATCAGCCCCAGCATTTT
cdr3_aa: CASGGNQPQHF

j_call: TRBJ1-2
cdr3_length: 16
v_call: TRBV2
clone_size: -
d_call: TRBD1
cdr3_nt: TGTGCCAGCAGTGAAGAAAGGCAGGGGGCCGTTTATGGCTACACCTTC
cdr3_aa: CASSEERQGAVYGYTF

j_call: TRBJ1-1
cdr3_length: 13
v_call: TRBV10-3
clone_size: once
d_call: -
cdr3_nt: TGTGCCATCGGGCGGGGGACGGGGAATGAAGCTTTCTTT
cdr3_aa: CAIGRGTGNEAFF

j_call: TRBJ1-2
cdr3_length: 12
v_call: TRBV12-3/TRBV12-4
clone_size: -
d_call: -
cdr3_nt: TGTGCCAGCAGTTTATCCAGAAGAGGCTACACCTTC
cdr3_aa: CASSLSRRGYTF

j_call: TRBJ1-2
cdr3_length: 13
v_call: TRBV2
clone_size: -
d_call: -
cdr3_nt: TGTGCCAGCAGTGACGCGGGAAACTATGGCTACACCTTC
cdr3_aa: CASSDAGNYGYTF

j_call: TRBJ2-7
cdr3_length: 13
v_call: TRBV11-2
clone_size: -
d_call: -
cdr3_nt: TGTGCCAGCAGCTTCCCCGGGATCTACGAGCAGTACTTC
cdr3_aa: CASSFPGIYEQYF

j_call: TRBJ1-4
cdr3_length: 13
v_call: TRBV13
clone_size: -
d_call: TRBD1
cdr3_nt: TGTGCCAGCCGCGGACAGGATGGAGAAAAACTGTTTTTT
cdr3_aa: CASRGQDGEKLFF

j_call: TRBJ2-5
cdr3_length: 14
v_call: TRBV6-2/TRBV6-3
clone_size: few
d_call: TRBD1
cdr3_nt: TGTGCCAGCAGCCCAGGACAGGAGGTTGAGACCCAGTACTTC
cdr3_aa: CASSPGQEVETQYF

j_call: TRBJ1-2
cdr3_length: 15
v_call: TRBV4-1
clone_size: -
d_call: -
cdr3_nt: TGCGCCAGCAGCTTTCCAGGGATGACTAACTATGGCTACACCTTC
cdr3_aa: CASSFPGMTNYGYTF

j_call: TRBJ1-4
cdr3_length: 15
v_call: TRBV4-1
clone_size: -
d_call: -
cdr3_nt: TGCGCCAGCAGCCAAGATGACGGGGGTGGCGAAAAACTGTTTTTT
cdr3_aa: CASSQDDGGGEKLFF

j_call: TRBJ2-3
cdr3_length: 14
v_call: TRBV9
clone_size: -
d_call: TRBD2
cdr3_nt: TGTGCCAGCAGCGCTAGCGGGGGGGTGGATACGCAGTATTTT
cdr3_aa: CASSASGGVDTQYF

j_call: TRBJ2-2
cdr3_length: 13
v_call: TRBV9
clone_size: -
d_call: -
cdr3_nt: TGTGCCAGCACGGGTCGCGGAGCCGGGGAGCTGTTTTTT
cdr3_aa: CASTGRGAGELFF

j_call: TRBJ1-4
cdr3_length: 14
v_call: TRBV4-3
clone_size: few
d_call: -
cdr3_nt: TGCGCCAGCAGCCCTGTTGCAACTAATGAAAAACTGTTTTTT
cdr3_aa: CASSPVATNEKLFF

j_call: TRBJ2-7
cdr3_length: 12
v_call: TRBV10-2
clone_size: -
d_call: -
cdr3_nt: TGCGCCAGCAGTGGTCTGAGTACCGAGCAGTACTTC
cdr3_aa: CASSGLSTEQYF

j_call: TRBJ2-5
cdr3_length: 13
v_call: TRBV10-3
clone_size: -
d_call: -
cdr3_nt: TGTGCCATCAGTGGGACAAACCAAGAGACCCAGTACTTC
cdr3_aa: CAISGTNQETQYF

j_call: TRBJ2-7
cdr3_length: 14
v_call: TRBV10-1
clone_size: -
d_call: TRBD2
cdr3_nt: TGCGCCAGCAGTGAGGGGACTAGCTTCGCCGTGCAGTACTTC
cdr3_aa: CASSEGTSFAVQYF

j_call: TRBJ2-1
cdr3_length: 17
v_call: TRBV19
clone_size: -
d_call: TRBD1
cdr3_nt: TGTGCCAGTAGTATAGGGGGAGGGACAGGGGGCCGCAATGAGCAGTTCTTC
cdr3_aa: CASSIGGGTGGRNEQFF

j_call: TRBJ1-4
cdr3_length: 16
v_call: TRBV19
clone_size: -
d_call: TRBD1
cdr3_nt: TGTGCCAGTAGTCCCGGCTCCGGGACAGGGGTCGAAAAACTGTTTTTT
cdr3_aa: CASSPGSGTGVEKLFF

j_call: TRBJ2-7
cdr3_length: 15
v_call: TRBV9
clone_size: -
d_call: TRBD1
cdr3_nt: TGTGCCAGCAGCGCCACCGGGACAGGGGGAATCGAGCAGTACTTC
cdr3_aa: CASSATGTGGIEQYF

j_call: TRBJ1-5
cdr3_length: 15
v_call: TRBV19
clone_size: few
d_call: TRBD1
cdr3_nt: TGTGCCAGTAGTATGACAGGGGGGCGTAGTCAGCCCCAGCATTTT
cdr3_aa: CASSMTGGRSQPQHF

j_call: TRBJ1-6
cdr3_length: 13
v_call: TRBV3-1/TRBV3-2
clone_size: -
d_call: -
cdr3_nt: TGTGCCAGCAGCCAAGATGGCAATTCACCCCTCCACTTT
cdr3_aa: CASSQDGNSPLHF

j_call: TRBJ2-5
cdr3_length: 13
v_call: TRBV18
clone_size: -
d_call: -
cdr3_nt: TGTGCCAGCTCACCACTAGTTAGAGAGACCCAGTACTTC
cdr3_aa: CASSPLVRETQYF

j_call: TRBJ2-5
cdr3_length: 15
v_call: TRBV14
clone_size: once
d_call: TRBD2
cdr3_nt: TGTGCCAGCAGCCAAGAGGCGGGGGGCCAAGAGACCCAGTACTTC
cdr3_aa: CASSQEAGGQETQYF

j_call: TRBJ2-3
cdr3_length: 13
v_call: TRBV12-3/TRBV12-4
clone_size: -
d_call: -
cdr3_nt: TGTGCCAGCAGTTTTTTAGGAGGAGATACGCAGTATTTT
cdr3_aa: CASSFLGGDTQYF

j_call: TRBJ1-1
cdr3_length: 14
v_call: TRBV5-1
clone_size: -
d_call: TRBD1
cdr3_nt: TGCGCCAGCAGCGGGGACAGCGTACCTACTGAAGCTTTCTTT
cdr3_aa: CASSGDSVPTEAFF

j_call: TRBJ2-2
cdr3_length: 16
v_call: TRBV6-2/TRBV6-3
clone_size: once
d_call: TRBD2
cdr3_nt: TGTGCCAGCAGTTACAAATTTAGCGGGGTTCCCGGGGAGCTGTTTTTT
cdr3_aa: CASSYKFSGVPGELFF

j_call: TRBJ2-5
cdr3_length: 15
v_call: TRBV9
clone_size: -
d_call: TRBD1
cdr3_nt: TGTGCCAGCAGACCACCCGGGACAGACCAAGAGACCCAGTACTTC
cdr3_aa: CASRPPGTDQETQYF

j_call: TRBJ1-2
cdr3_length: 14
v_call: TRBV5-6
clone_size: once
d_call: -
cdr3_nt: TGTGCCAGCAGCTTGACAGGGAAAGGTTGGGGCTACACCTTC
cdr3_aa: CASSLTGKGWGYTF

j_call: TRBJ1-2
cdr3_length: 13
v_call: TRBV10-3
clone_size: -
d_call: -
cdr3_nt: TGTGCCATCAGTGTCGACAGCCGAGATGGCTACACCTTC
cdr3_aa: CAISVDSRDGYTF

j_call: TRBJ2-1
cdr3_length: 15
v_call: TRBV7-2
clone_size: once
d_call: TRBD2
cdr3_nt: TGTGCCAGCAGCCCGACTAGCGGGGGCTACAATGAGCAGTTCTTC
cdr3_aa: CASSPTSGGYNEQFF

j_call: TRBJ1-6
cdr3_length: 13
v_call: TRBV12-2
clone_size: -
d_call: -
cdr3_nt: TGTGCAAGTCGCTTAAGGAAGGGGAGGCCCCTCCACTTT
cdr3_aa: CASRLRKGRPLHF

j_call: TRBJ1-4
cdr3_length: 15
v_call: TRBV3-1/TRBV3-2
clone_size: -
d_call: -
cdr3_nt: TGTGCCAGCAGCCTGGCAACAGGGACTAATGAAAAACTGTTTTTT
cdr3_aa: CASSLATGTNEKLFF

j_call: TRBJ1-5
cdr3_length: 13
v_call: TRBV21-1
clone_size: -
d_call: -
cdr3_nt: TGTGCCAGCAGGACTCGGAGTACTCAGCCCCAGCATTTT
cdr3_aa: CASRTRSTQPQHF

j_call: TRBJ1-5
cdr3_length: 12
v_call: TRBV18
clone_size: -
d_call: -
cdr3_nt: TGTGCCAGCTCACCACCGTCACAGCCCCAGCATTTT
cdr3_aa: CASSPPSQPQHF

j_call: TRBJ1-4
cdr3_length: 15
v_call: TRBV7-6
clone_size: -
d_call: TRBD1
cdr3_nt: TGTGCCAGCAGCACAGGGACAGGGAGTAATGAAAAACTGTTTTTT
cdr3_aa: CASSTGTGSNEKLFF

j_call: TRBJ2-5
cdr3_length: 12
v_call: TRBV6-5
clone_size: once
d_call: -
cdr3_nt: TGTGCCAGCAGCTCTCCTGGTAGGACCCAGTACTTC
cdr3_aa: CASSSPGRTQYF

j_call: TRBJ2-3
cdr3_length: 15
v_call: TRBV3-1/TRBV3-2
clone_size: -
d_call: TRBD2
cdr3_nt: TGTGCCAGCAGCCCCTCCAGCGGGGGTGCAGATACGCAGTATTTT
cdr3_aa: CASSPSSGGADTQYF

j_call: TRBJ1-6
cdr3_length: 15
v_call: TRBV6-5
clone_size: -
d_call: -
cdr3_nt: TGTGCCAGCAGTTACGGAGGCAGGAGGGATTCACCCCTCCACTTT
cdr3_aa: CASSYGGRRDSPLHF

j_call: TRBJ2-1
cdr3_length: 17
v_call: TRBV5-4
clone_size: -
d_call: TRBD2
cdr3_nt: TGTGCCAGCAGCTTGGCAGCGGGGGAACTATTTAACCATGAGCAGTTCTTC
cdr3_aa: CASSLAAGELFNHEQFF

j_call: TRBJ1-5
cdr3_length: 15
v_call: TRBV7-9
clone_size: once
d_call: -
cdr3_nt: TGTGCCAGCAGCTTAGGGGCCCAGGGGATACAGCCCCAGCATTTT
cdr3_aa: CASSLGAQGIQPQHF

j_call: TRBJ2-7
cdr3_length: 14
v_call: TRBV21-1
clone_size: -
d_call: -
cdr3_nt: TGTGCCAGCAGCAAAGGAGGCTGTCCCTACGAGCAGTACTTC
cdr3_aa: CASSKGGCPYEQYF

j_call: TRBJ2-7
cdr3_length: 18
v_call: TRBV19
clone_size: -
d_call: TRBD1
cdr3_nt: TGTGCCAGTAGTAACTCAGGGGGTTCAACTTCATCCCTCTACGAGCAGTACTTC
cdr3_aa: CASSNSGGSTSSLYEQYF

j_call: TRBJ1-3
cdr3_length: 14
v_call: TRBV6-1
clone_size: -
d_call: -
cdr3_nt: TGTGCCAGCAGTGAAAAAGGGGCTGGAAACACCATATATTTT
cdr3_aa: CASSEKGAGNTIYF

j_call: TRBJ2-1
cdr3_length: 16
v_call: TRBV4-2
clone_size: -
d_call: TRBD2
cdr3_nt: TGTGCCAGCAGCCAAGATCCAGCGGGGTCAACCAATGAGCAGTTCTTC
cdr3_aa: CASSQDPAGSTNEQFF

j_call: TRBJ2-3
cdr3_length: 16
v_call: TRBV19
clone_size: -
d_call: -
cdr3_nt: TGTGCCAGTAGTCTCACAGGGATGTTGGGCACAGATACGCAGTATTTT
cdr3_aa: CASSLTGMLGTDTQYF